The 15 T cell receptor beta chains reported below all come from one sample, sequenced in a study of graft-versus-host responses after intestinal transplantation (dated by TCRdb to 2020 to 2023). According to the study, the label for this sample's time point signals: cells obtained before transplantation from donor or recipient. The antigens for these receptors are not known. Libraries were built with the immunoSEQ multiplex PCR assay. Sourced from immuneACCESS, this table was stored by TCRdb with only in-frame sequences that have V and J called. A share of the clones is absent; for the studies checked, an unresolved V gene accounts for under half, and the remainder has no known explanation. In all, the sample holds approximately 39,000 clones, and roughly 95% of those were seen once. The top ten clones comprise over 0.2% of the sample. This specimen consisted of unstimulated CD4+ T cells sorted from spleen or lymph node cells, obtained before transplant. The receptors here all came from a human donor who was the organ donor for an intestinal transplant.

V gene TRBV19 combines with J gene TRBJ2-7, with unresolved D. Per the germline V gene, CDR1 is LNHDA and CDR2 is SQIVND (reference sequence). The CDR3 contains 15 residues. V dropped 1 base and J dropped 2 bases, with 12 bases sitting between them. In DNA, the CDR3 is TGTGCCAGTAGTATAGTAGGCTTGGGGACCTACGAGCAGTACTTC. Translation: CASSIVGLGTYEQYF.

The chain uses TRBV6-1 and TRBJ1-4, with 12 nucleotides matching TRBD1. Trimming removed 8 bases from V and 12 bases from J; junction bases left unmatched: 10. The CDR3 contains 14 residues. CDR1 MNHNS and CDR2 SASEGT come from the germline V gene. The CDR3 nucleotides read TGTGCCAGCGGTCCCGGGACAGGGGGCGATCAACTGTTTTTT. Amino acids: CASGPGTGGDQLFF.

The chain combines TRBV7-6 with TRBJ2-2, with 13 bases identical to TRBD2. V shed 5 bases, J shed 5 bases, and the junction held 2 bases outside the gene matches. The CDR3 spans 15 residues. Germline V gene sequence: CDR1 SGHVS, CDR2 FNYEAQ. The CDR3 bases are TGTGCCAGCAGCCCGACTAGCGGGGGGACCGGGGAGCTGTTTTTT. Its translation: CASSPTSGGTGELFF.

The V gene is TRBV9, the J gene TRBJ2-5, with TRBD2 matching 11 bases. The germline CDR1 and CDR2 sequences are SGDLS and YYNGEE. With V trimmed by 4 bases and J by 4 bases, 6 bases remained unmatched. This CDR3 is built from 15 residues. Here the CDR3 reads CASSPLAGGRETQYF. The CDR3 DNA follows: TGTGCCAGCAGCCCTTTAGCGGGGGGGCGAGAGACCCAGTACTTC.

The chain combines TRBV7-9 with TRBJ2-2; 13 nucleotides agree with TRBD2. CDR3 length: 17 amino acids. CDR1 SEHNR and CDR2 FQNEAQ come from the germline V gene (reference sequence). V was clipped by 5 bases and J by 3 bases; unmatched bases: 6. CDR3 in amino acids: CASSRAGLAGHTGELFF. The CDR3 nucleotides are TGTGCCAGCAGCCGAGCGGGACTAGCGGGGCACACCGGGGAGCTGTTTTTT.

The chain is built from TRBV6-1 and TRBJ1-5; D is uncertain. Germline CDR1 and CDR2: MNHNS and SASEGT. The CDR3 runs 15 residues. V dropped 0 bases and J dropped 9 bases, with 15 bases sitting between them. CDR3 sequence (DNA): TGTGCCAGCAGTGAAGCGGGAGTGTTAGGACGGCCCCAGCATTTT. Amino acids: CASSEAGVLGRPQHF.

This sequence joins TRBV5-1 and TRBJ1-2; D might be TRBD1 (6 bases). This CDR3 contains 16 residues. Germline loops: CDR1 SGHRS, CDR2 YFSETQ. The V and J ends lost 4 bases and 4 bases respectively, with 20 bases between them. The CDR3 sequence: CASSPEVGRGTYGYTF. The CDR3 DNA sequence: TGCGCCAGCAGCCCCGAGGTGGGCAGGGGCACCTATGGCTACACCTTC.

This clone showed up just once. This rearrangement joins TRBV6-6 to TRBJ2-1, with D tentatively TRBD1 (7 bases). Germline V gene sequence: CDR1 MNHNY, CDR2 SVGAGI (reference sequence). V was cut by 2 bases and J by 7 bases, with 15 bases left in between. The CDR3 runs to 15 residues. DNA for the CDR3: TGTGCCAGCAGTTACCCCCTGACAGGGAGGAATGAGCAGTTCTTC. Translation gives CASSYPLTGRNEQFF.

V gene TRBV18 combines with J gene TRBJ2-2; D is perhaps TRBD2 (6 bases). The germline V gene has CDR1 KGHSH and CDR2 LQKENI. The CDR3 is 15 amino acids. V was clipped by 0 bases and J by 7 bases, with 12 bases between them. CDR3 in DNA: TGTGCCAGCTCACCACCGGGACTCGGGGGCGGGGAGCTGTTTTTT. Translating gives CASSPPGLGGGELFF.

The chain links TRBV11-2 to TRBJ1-2; D is uncertain. V was pared by 4 bases and J by 0 bases, with 6 bases between. There are 13 residues in the CDR3. Looked up from germline, CDR1 is SGHAT and CDR2 is FQNNGV. This CDR3 reads CASSSGANYGYTF. Here the CDR3 DNA reads TGTGCCAGCAGCTCGGGAGCTAACTATGGCTACACCTTC.

This chain uses TRBV19 with TRBJ1-1; D unclear. The CDR3 consists of 11 residues. Germline V gene data show CDR1 as LNHDA and CDR2 as SQIVND (reference sequence). V was shortened by 3 bases and J by 5 bases, with 4 bases between the two germline ends. The CDR3 DNA follows: TGTGCCAGTAGTATGGGGACTGAAGCTTTCTTT. Translating it yields CASSMGTEAFF. Variable domain in full (rest from reference TRBV19 and TRBJ1-1): DGGITQSPKYLFRKEGQNVTLSCEQNLNHDAMYWYRQDPGQGLRLIYYSQIVNDFQKGDIAEGYSVSREKKESFPLTVTSAQKNPTAFYLCASSMGTEAFFGQGTRLTVV.

Concerning this clone: A read error may produce the germline difference seen at one junction end. The V call is TRBV7-7, the J call TRBJ2-5; 10 nucleotides agree with TRBD2. Germline CDR1 reads SSHAT; CDR2 reads FNYEAQ (reference sequence). The CDR3 extends over 15 amino acids. CDR3 nucleotides: TGTGCTAGCAGCGCCTCCAGCGGGGGGGGAGAGACCCAGTACTTC. Translating gives CASSASSGGGETQYF.

This clone occurred once. The chain has TRBV18 and TRBJ1-5; 7 positions match TRBD1. Germline loops: CDR1 KGHSH, CDR2 LQKENI. The CDR3 is 15 amino acids. V gave up 3 bases and J gave up 11 bases; unmatched junction bases: 13. The CDR3 DNA is TGTGCCAGCTCACCCGGGACAGATGTGTATGGGGCCCAGCATTTT. This gives the protein CASSPGTDVYGAQHF.

The chain carries TRBV4-3 and TRBJ2-3; D unclear. The germline V gene encodes CDR1 LGHNA and CDR2 YSLEER. This CDR3 is 14 amino acids long. V lost 0 bases and J lost 2, with 6 bases in between. In DNA form, the CDR3 reads TGCGCCAGCAGCCAAGACAAGCTCACAGATACGCAGTATTTT. Amino acid sequence: CASSQDKLTDTQYF.

This chain links TRBV7-2 with TRBJ2-7; D is ambiguous. Deletions cut 5 bases from V and 3 bases from J, with 23 bases between. Germline V lookup: CDR1 SGHTA, CDR2 FQGNSA. The CDR3 extends over 17 amino acids. CDR3 in amino acids: CASSHQAFSGSRYEQYF. CDR3 DNA sequence: TGTGCCAGCAGCCACCAAGCCTTTTCAGGATCCCGCTACGAGCAGTACTTC.